Only one count was recorded for the clone carrying this T cell receptor (beta chain). The same CDR3 is also encoded by other DNA sequences in this sample. The data belong to a study of shared clonotypes between healthy human individuals. The CDR3 loop spans 15 amino acids. Germline V lookup: CDR1 MNHEY, CDR2 SVGAGI. V was pared by 5 bases and J by 0 bases, with 11 bases between. Deep-level assay runs were performed. Data came from immunoSEQ multiplex PCR; TCRdb stores just in-frame clones and leaves some out. The sample shows 2 million to 3 million clones, 93% of them seen only once. Negatively enriched CD4+ T cells were divided by CD45RA into naive and memory.

The chain couples TRBV6-5 to TRBJ1-3; D unresolved. This receptor was obtained from a man between 18 and 29 years old in good health. Some clones in this sample may be carry-over from other donors' samples. The material sequenced was naive CD4+ T cells from PBMCs. As for subset: CD45RA+ positively selected. The CDR3: CASSREGLSGNTIYF. DNA of the CDR3: TGTGCCAGCAGTAGGGAGGGTCTCTCTGGAAACACCATATATTTT.